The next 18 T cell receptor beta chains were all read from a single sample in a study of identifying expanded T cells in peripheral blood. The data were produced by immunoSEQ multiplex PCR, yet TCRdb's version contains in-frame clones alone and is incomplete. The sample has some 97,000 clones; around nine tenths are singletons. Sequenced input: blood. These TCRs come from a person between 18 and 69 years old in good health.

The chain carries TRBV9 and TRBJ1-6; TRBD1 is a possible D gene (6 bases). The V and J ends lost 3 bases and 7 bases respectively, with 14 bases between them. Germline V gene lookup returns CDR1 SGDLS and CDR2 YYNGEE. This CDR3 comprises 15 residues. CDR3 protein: CASSAGVNDNSPLHF. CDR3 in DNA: TGTGCCAGCAGCGCAGGGGTAAATGACAATTCACCCCTCCACTTT.

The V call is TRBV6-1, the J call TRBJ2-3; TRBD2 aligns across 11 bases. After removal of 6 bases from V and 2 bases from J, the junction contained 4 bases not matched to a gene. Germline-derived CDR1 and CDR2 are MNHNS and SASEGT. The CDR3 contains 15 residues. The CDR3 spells CASRIAGGITDTQYF. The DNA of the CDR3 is TGTGCCAGCAGGATAGCGGGGGGGATCACAGATACGCAGTATTTT.

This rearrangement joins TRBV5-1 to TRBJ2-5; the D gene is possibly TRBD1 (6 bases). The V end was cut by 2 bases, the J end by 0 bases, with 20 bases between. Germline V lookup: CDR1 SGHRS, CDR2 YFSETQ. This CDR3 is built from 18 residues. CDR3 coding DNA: TGCGCCAGCAGCTTAAAAACCAACAGGGAGTGGTACCAAGAGACCCAGTACTTC. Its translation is CASSLKTNREWYQETQYF. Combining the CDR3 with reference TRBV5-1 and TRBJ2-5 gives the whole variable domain KAGVTQTPRYLIKTRGQQVTLSCSPISGHRSVSWYQQTPGQGLQFLFEYFSETQRNKGNFPGRFSGRQFSNSRSEMNVSTLELGDSALYLCASSLKTNREWYQETQYFGPGTRLLVL.

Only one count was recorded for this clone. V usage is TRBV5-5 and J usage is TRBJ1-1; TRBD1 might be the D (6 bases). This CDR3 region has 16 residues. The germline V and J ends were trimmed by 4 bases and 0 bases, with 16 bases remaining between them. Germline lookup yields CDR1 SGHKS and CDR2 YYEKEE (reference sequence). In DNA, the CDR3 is TGTGCCAGCAGCCCCGGCTTGGGACAATTGAACACTGAAGCTTTCTTT. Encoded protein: CASSPGLGQLNTEAFF.

CDR3 amino acids: CASSPSRDMNTEAFF. The CDR3 nucleotides read TGTGCCAGCAGCCCCTCCAGGGACATGAACACTGAAGCTTTCTTT. This chain connects TRBV11-3 to TRBJ1-1; possible D gene TRBD1, 6 bases. The CDR3 is made up of 15 amino acids. Germline V gene lookup returns CDR1 SGHNT and CDR2 YENEEA. V dropped 5 bases and J dropped 0 bases, with 13 bases sitting between them.

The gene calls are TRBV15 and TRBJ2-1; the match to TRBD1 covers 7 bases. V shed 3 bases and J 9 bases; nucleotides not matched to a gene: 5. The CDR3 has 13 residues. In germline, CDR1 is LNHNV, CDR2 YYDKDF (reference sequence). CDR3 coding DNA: TGTGCCACCAGCAGGGGGACAGACCGTGAGCAGTTCTTC. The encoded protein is CATSRGTDREQFF.

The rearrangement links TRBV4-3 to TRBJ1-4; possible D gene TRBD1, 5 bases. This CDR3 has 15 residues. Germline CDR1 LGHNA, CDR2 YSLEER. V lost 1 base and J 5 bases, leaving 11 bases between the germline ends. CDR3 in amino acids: CASSQGGGQNEKLFF. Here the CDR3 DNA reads TGCGCCAGCAGCCAAGGGGGCGGACAAAATGAAAAACTGTTTTTT.

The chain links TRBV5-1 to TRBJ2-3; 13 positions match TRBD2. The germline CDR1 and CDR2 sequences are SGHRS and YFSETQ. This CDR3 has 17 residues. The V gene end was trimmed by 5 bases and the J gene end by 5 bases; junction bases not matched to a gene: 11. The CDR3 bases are TGCGCCAGCAGAGATAGGACTAGCGGGAGTTTGGTAGATACGCAGTATTTT. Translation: CASRDRTSGSLVDTQYF.

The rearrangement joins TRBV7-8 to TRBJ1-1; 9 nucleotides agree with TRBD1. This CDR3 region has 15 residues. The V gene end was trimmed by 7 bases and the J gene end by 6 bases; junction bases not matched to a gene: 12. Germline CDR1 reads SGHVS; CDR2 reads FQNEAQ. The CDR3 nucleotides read TGTGCCAGCAAAGAGGGGACAGGGTCTTTCTCTGAAGCTTTCTTT. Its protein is CASKEGTGSFSEAFF.

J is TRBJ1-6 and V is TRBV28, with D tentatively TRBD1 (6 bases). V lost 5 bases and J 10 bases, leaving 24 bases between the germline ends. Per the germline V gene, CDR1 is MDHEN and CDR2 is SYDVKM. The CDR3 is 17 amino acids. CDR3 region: CASSPGTGKGLRSPLHF. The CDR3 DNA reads TGTGCCAGCAGTCCGGGAACAGGGAAAGGTCTACGGTCACCCCTCCACTTT.

CDR3 sequence: CASGKTNQPQHF. Here the CDR3 DNA reads TGTGCCAGCGGGAAGACCAATCAGCCCCAGCATTTT. The rearrangement links TRBV6-6 to TRBJ1-5; D is ambiguous. The V gene lost 8 bases and the J gene lost 3 bases, with 8 bases spanning the gap. This CDR3 is built from 12 residues. Germline CDR1 and CDR2: MNHNY and SVGAGI (reference sequence).

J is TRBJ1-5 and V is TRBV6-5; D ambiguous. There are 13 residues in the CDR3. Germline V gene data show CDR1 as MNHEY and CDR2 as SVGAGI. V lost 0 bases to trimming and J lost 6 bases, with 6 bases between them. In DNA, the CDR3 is TGTGCCAGCAGTTACTCGATCACTCAGCCCCAGCATTTT. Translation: CASSYSITQPQHF.

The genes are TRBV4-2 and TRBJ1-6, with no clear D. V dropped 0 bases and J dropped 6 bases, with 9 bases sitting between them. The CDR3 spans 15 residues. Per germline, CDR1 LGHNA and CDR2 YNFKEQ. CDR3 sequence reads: CASSQDRASNSPLHF. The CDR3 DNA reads TGTGCCAGCAGCCAAGATAGGGCGAGTAATTCACCCCTCCACTTT.

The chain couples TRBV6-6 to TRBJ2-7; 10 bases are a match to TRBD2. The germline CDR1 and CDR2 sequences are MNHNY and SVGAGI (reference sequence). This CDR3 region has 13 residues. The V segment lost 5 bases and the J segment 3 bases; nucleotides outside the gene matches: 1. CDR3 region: CASSRTSGYEQYF. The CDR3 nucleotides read TGTGCCAGCAGTCGGACTAGCGGCTACGAGCAGTACTTC.

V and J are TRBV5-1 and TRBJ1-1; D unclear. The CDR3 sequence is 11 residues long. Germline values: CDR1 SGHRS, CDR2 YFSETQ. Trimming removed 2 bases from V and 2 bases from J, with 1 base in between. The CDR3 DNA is TGCGCCAGCAGCTTCAACACTGAAGCTTTCTTT. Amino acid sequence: CASSFNTEAFF.

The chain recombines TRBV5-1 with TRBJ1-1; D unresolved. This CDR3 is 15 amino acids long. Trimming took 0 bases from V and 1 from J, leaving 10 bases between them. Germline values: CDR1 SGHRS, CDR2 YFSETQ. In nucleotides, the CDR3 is TGCGCCAGCAGCTTGGGGGGATCTAAGAACACTGAAGCTTTCTTT. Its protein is CASSLGGSKNTEAFF.

The CDR3 region is CASSFGDGYTF. The CDR3 nucleotides read TGTGCCAGCAGCTTCGGGGATGGCTACACCTTC. The chain joins TRBV11-3 to TRBJ1-2; D is uncertain. The CDR3 length is 11 residues. Trimming removed 3 bases at V and 6 bases at J, with 5 bases between. CDR1 and CDR2 (germline): SGHNT, YENEEA.

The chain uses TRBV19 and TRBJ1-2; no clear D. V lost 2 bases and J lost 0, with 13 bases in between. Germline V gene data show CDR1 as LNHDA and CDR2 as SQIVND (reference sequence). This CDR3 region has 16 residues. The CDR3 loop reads CASSILWTGANYGYTF. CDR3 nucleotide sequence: TGTGCCAGTAGTATACTGTGGACGGGAGCTAACTATGGCTACACCTTC.